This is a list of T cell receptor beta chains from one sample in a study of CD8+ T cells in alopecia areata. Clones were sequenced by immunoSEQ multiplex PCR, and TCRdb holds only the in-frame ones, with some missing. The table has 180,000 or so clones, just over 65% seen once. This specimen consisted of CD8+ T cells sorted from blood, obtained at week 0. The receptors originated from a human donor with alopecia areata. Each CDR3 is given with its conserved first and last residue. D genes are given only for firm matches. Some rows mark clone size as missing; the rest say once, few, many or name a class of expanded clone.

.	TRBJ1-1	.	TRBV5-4	TGTGCCAGCAGCTTGGCGAACACTGAAGCTTTCTTT	CASSLANTEAFF
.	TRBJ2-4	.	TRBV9	TGTGCCAGCAGCCCTACCCCCGACGGGAAAAACATTCAGTACTTC	CASSPTPDGKNIQYF
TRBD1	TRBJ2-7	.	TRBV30	TGTGCCTGGAGTGTGGTAGGGGGCGGTGAGCAGTACTTC	CAWSVVGGGEQYF
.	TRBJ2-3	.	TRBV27	TGTGCCAGCAGTTCAATTGTTTCTGGGGGAGGCACAGATACGCAGTATTTT	CASSSIVSGGGTDTQYF
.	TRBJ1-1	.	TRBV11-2	TGTGCCAGCACCCGGGACACTGAAGCTTTCTTT	CASTRDTEAFF
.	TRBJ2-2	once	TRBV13	TGTGCCAGCAGCTTTAGCACCGGGGAGCTGTTTTTT	CASSFSTGELFF
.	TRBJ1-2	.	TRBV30	TGTGCCTGGAGTGGCGGGGGGGAGGGCGGCTACACCTTC	CAWSGGGEGGYTF
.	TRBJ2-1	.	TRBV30	TGTGCCTGGAGTCGCGAAAACTCCTACAATGAGCAGTTCTTC	CAWSRENSYNEQFF
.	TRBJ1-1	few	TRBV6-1	TGTGCCAGCAGTGAACAGGGCACGAACACTGAAGCTTTCTTT	CASSEQGTNTEAFF
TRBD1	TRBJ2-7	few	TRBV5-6	TGTGCCAGCAGCTTTGGGACAGCTTCTACCTACGAGCAGTACTTC	CASSFGTASTYEQYF
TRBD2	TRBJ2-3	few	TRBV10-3	TGTGCCATCAGCACGACTAGCGGGGGGTCCTTGATGACGCAGTATTTT	CAISTTSGGSLMTQYF
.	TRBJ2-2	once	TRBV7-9	TGTGCCAGCAGCCGACCGACAGGCGGCGGGGAGCTGTTTTTT	CASSRPTGGGELFF
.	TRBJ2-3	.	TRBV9	TGTGCCAGCAGCTTAGGTTGGTACGGACGCACAGATACGCAGTATTTT	CASSLGWYGRTDTQYF
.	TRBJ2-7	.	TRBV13	TGTGCCAGCAGCTTAGGCGGGCCCTCCTACGAGCAGTACTTC	CASSLGGPSYEQYF
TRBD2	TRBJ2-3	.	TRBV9	TGTGCCAGCAGCGCCCTAGCGGGGGGGCCAGATACGCAGTATTTT	CASSALAGGPDTQYF
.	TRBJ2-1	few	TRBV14	TGTGCCAGCAGCCAATTATCTTACAATGAGCAGTTCTTC	CASSQLSYNEQFF
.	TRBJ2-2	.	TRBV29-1	TGCAGCGTTGAAGATCCCAGAGGCACCGGGGAGCTGTTTTTT	CSVEDPRGTGELFF
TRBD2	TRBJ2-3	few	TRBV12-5	TGTGCTAGTGCCGGGGAGGGAGATACGCAGTATTTT	CASAGEGDTQYF
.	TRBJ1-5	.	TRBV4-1	TGCGCCAGCAGCCAAGATTTCCTAAGCAATCAGCCCCAGCATTTT	CASSQDFLSNQPQHF
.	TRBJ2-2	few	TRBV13	TGTGCCAGCAGCTTAGGCCCCAGCATGTACACCGGGGAGCTGTTTTTT	CASSLGPSMYTGELFF
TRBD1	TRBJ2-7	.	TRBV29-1	TGCAGCGCTGTATCGTTCGACAGGGGGGATCCCTACGAGCAGTACTTC	CSAVSFDRGDPYEQYF
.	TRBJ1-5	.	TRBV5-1	TGCGCCAGCAGCTTGGCTTGCAATCAGCCCCAGCATTTT	CASSLACNQPQHF
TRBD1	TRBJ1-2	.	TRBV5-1	TGCGCCAGCAAGACAGGGCTCGCGGACTATGGCTACACCTTC	CASKTGLADYGYTF
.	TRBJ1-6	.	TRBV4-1	TGCGCCAGCAGACGCCTGGGCTCACCCCTCCACTTT	CASRRLGSPLHF
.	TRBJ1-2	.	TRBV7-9	TGTGCCAGCAGCTTGTCGGATCGCCAAAAGACTGGCTACACCTTC	CASSLSDRQKTGYTF
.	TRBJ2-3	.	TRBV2	TGTGCCAGCAGTGGAGTGGACCCAATTACTAGCACAGATACGCAGTATTTT	CASSGVDPITSTDTQYF
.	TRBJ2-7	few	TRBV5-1	TGCGCCAGCAGCTTGAGTACAGGGTGGTACGAGCAGTACTTC	CASSLSTGWYEQYF
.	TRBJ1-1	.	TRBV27	TGTGCCAGCACCACGACAAAGATGAACACTGAAGCTTTCTTT	CASTTTKMNTEAFF
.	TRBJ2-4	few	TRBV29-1	TGCAGCGTTGCAGCCAAAAACATTCAGTACTTC	CSVAAKNIQYF
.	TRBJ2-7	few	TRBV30	TGTGCCTGGAGTAAGATGAACAGGGACTACGAGCAGTACTTC	CAWSKMNRDYEQYF
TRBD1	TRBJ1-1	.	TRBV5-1	TGCGCCAGCAGCTTGGGGACAGGGACTGAAGCTTTCTTT	CASSLGTGTEAFF
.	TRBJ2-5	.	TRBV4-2	TGTGCCAGCAGCTCTGAGGGGGGCCACGAGGAGACCCAGTACTTC	CASSSEGGHEETQYF
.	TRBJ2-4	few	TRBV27	TGTGCCAGCAGTCCCCAGGCTCTACCTCGACGGGAAACAAACTCGGACAAAAACATTCAGTACTTC	CASSPQALPRRETNSDKNIQYF
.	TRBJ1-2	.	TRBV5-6	TGTGCCAGCAGCTTGGAGGGCTCACCCAACTATGGCTACACCTTC	CASSLEGSPNYGYTF
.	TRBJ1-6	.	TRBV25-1	TGTGCCAGCAGTGAATATAAGGGGAAATATAATTCACCCCTCCACTTT	CASSEYKGKYNSPLHF
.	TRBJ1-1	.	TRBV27	TGTGCCAGCAGTCCTCGGACAGATCCGAACACTGAAGCTTTCTTT	CASSPRTDPNTEAFF
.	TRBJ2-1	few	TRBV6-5	TGTGCCTCTTGGGCCAACAATGAGCAGTTCTTC	CASWANNEQFF
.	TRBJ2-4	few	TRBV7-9	TGTGCCAGCAGCTTGACAGGCCCCCTGTCCAAAAACATTCAGTACTTC	CASSLTGPLSKNIQYF
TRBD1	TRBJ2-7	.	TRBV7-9	TGTGCCAGCAGCTCCAGTTCGACAGGGGGCGACAAGCAGTACTTC	CASSSSSTGGDKQYF
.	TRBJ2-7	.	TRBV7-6	TGTGCCAGCAGCTCCCCAGCGGCCTCAAGGGGCGAGCAGTACTTC	CASSSPAASRGEQYF
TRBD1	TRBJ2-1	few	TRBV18	TGTGCCAGCTCACCCCAAGGCCGGGACAGGGCCCACAATGAGCAGTTCTTC	CASSPQGRDRAHNEQFF
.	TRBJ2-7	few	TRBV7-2	TGTGCCAGCAGCTTAGGGGTTTCCGAAACGCACGAGCAGTACTTC	CASSLGVSETHEQYF
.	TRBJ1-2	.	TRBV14	TGTGCCAGCAGCCTCGGCTGGAGCTACACCTTC	CASSLGWSYTF
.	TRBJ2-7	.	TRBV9	TGTGCCAGCAGCGCGGACATTGGGGCCGAGCAGTACTTC	CASSADIGAEQYF
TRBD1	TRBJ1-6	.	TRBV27	TGTGCCAGCAGTATTCGACAGGGGAGGATTTATAATTCACCCCTCCACTTT	CASSIRQGRIYNSPLHF
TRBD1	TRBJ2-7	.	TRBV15	TGTGCCACCAGCAGGGGGACAGGGTCCTACGAGCAGTACTTC	CATSRGTGSYEQYF
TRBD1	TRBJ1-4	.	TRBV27	TGTGCCAGCAGTCCGAGGGACAGGGGTAATGAAAAACTGTTTTTT	CASSPRDRGNEKLFF
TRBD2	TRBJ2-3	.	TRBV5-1	TGCGCCAGCAGCTCCCCAGCGGGGGAAAGCACAGATACGCAGTATTTT	CASSSPAGESTDTQYF
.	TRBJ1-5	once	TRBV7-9	TGTGCCAGCAGCGGAGGGACGGCCCTCGGGCCCCAGCATTTT	CASSGGTALGPQHF
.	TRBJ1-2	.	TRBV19	TGTGCCAGTAGTATAGAGCGCTGGGGCAGGGGCCTAAATGGCTACACCTTC	CASSIERWGRGLNGYTF
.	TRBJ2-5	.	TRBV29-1	TGCAGCGCCAGGGGGGGGGAGACCCAGTACTTC	CSARGGETQYF
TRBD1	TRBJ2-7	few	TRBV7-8	TGTGCCAGCAGCTTACCCCAGACAGGGCGGTACGAGCAGTACTTC	CASSLPQTGRYEQYF
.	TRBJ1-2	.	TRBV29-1	TGCAGCGTTGAAGATCCAGACCTAGTACGGCTTCAGGCGGCTAACTATGGCTACACCTTC	CSVEDPDLVRLQAANYGYTF
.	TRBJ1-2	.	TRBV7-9	TGTGCCAGCAGCTACTCAAATTCAGGGATGAATGGCTACACCTTC	CASSYSNSGMNGYTF
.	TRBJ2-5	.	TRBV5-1	TGCGCCAGCAGTTCAGGGGACCAGTACCAAGAGACCCAGTACTTC	CASSSGDQYQETQYF
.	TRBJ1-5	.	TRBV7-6	TGTGCCAGCAGCTTGGGAGGAGTGCAGCCCCAGCATTTT	CASSLGGVQPQHF